These 12 T cell receptor beta chains were all obtained from the same sample, sequenced in a study of tumor-infiltrating lymphocytes in primary liver carcinoma. Unsorted whole blood supplied the RNA, and germline DNA was extracted too. The template, 500 ng total RNA, yielded TCR beta cDNA made with a constant-region primer. Modified slightly, ARM-PCR produced TCR beta libraries over three nested multiplex PCR rounds. The opening two PCR rounds, around 11 cycles each, paired TRBV1-TRBV30 forward primers with a C-beta reverse primer. TCRdb reprocessed the multiplex PCR reads with MiXCR, giving one entry per CDR3 protein. The table lists fewer than 250,000 distinct CDR3 sequences, about two thirds of them singletons, with roughly 6.8% in the top ten. The specimen was peripheral blood. The origin of the receptors is an older woman with primary liver carcinoma and hepatitis B virus infection.

As for this clonotype: This may be a read error: a much more frequent sequence differs by one nucleotide. The chain uses TRBV28 and TRBJ1-5; tentative D call: TRBD1 (5 bases). The CDR3 extends over 14 amino acids. CDR1 MDHEN and CDR2 SYDVKM come from the germline V gene. The CDR3 loop is CASSPWDGNRPQHF. CDR3 DNA sequence: TGTGCCAGCAGTCCCTGGGACGGAAATCGGCCCCAGCATTTT.

Details on this clonotype: The junction and the germline gene differ at one end; a read error may be behind it. This chain links TRBV11-2 with TRBJ2-2; 9 bases are a match to TRBD2. CDR1 is SGHAT and CDR2 is FQNNGV in the germline V gene. The CDR3 contains 16 residues. For the CDR3, the DNA is TGTGCCAGCCCTAAGACTAGCGGTCCGAGGATCGGGGAGCTGCTTTTT. It specifies CASPKTSGPRIGELLF.

This clonotype was seen just once. This chain connects TRBV11-3 to TRBJ2-1; D might be TRBD2 (5 bases). This CDR3 region has 14 residues. V lost 8 bases to trimming and J lost 7 bases, with 18 bases between them. CDR1 is SGHNT, CDR2 YENEEA, per germline. The CDR3 region is CASGPGGSGNEQFF. In DNA, the CDR3 is TGTGCCAGCGGCCCTGGTGGTTCGGGAAATGAGCAGTTCTTC. Looking up the rest from reference TRBV11-3 and TRBJ2-1 gives the full variable domain: EAGVVQSPRYKIIEKKQPVAFWCNPISGHNTLYWYLQNLGQGPELLIRYENEEAVDDSQLPKDRFSAERLKGVDSTLKIQPAELGDSAVYLCASGPGGSGNEQFFGPGTRLTVL.

On this clonotype itself: The junction and the germline gene differ at one end; a read error may be behind it. The rearrangement uses TRBV12-3 or TRBV12-4 and TRBJ2-3, with D perhaps given as TRBD1 or TRBD2 (5 bases each). The CDR3 has 15 amino acids. The CDR3 sequence: CTSSLGNRTGNTQYF. The CDR3 region has the DNA TGTACCAGCAGTTTAGGGAACAGGACGGGAAATACGCAGTATTTT.

The chain is built from TRBV25-1 and TRBJ1-5, with D tentatively TRBD1 (5 bases). V was shortened by 3 bases and J by 2 bases, with 14 bases between the two germline ends. CDR1 and CDR2 (germline): MGHDK, SYGVNS. The CDR3 totals 16 residues. CDR3 amino acids: CASSEPGLGGNQPQHF. Written as DNA, the CDR3 is TGTGCCAGCAGTGAGCCAGGGTTGGGCGGCAATCAGCCCCAGCATTTT.

Of note for this clonotype: Given a much more abundant clone one base away, this may be a read error. The chain is built from TRBV13 and TRBJ1-1, with D tentatively TRBD1 (5 bases). The CDR3 contains 15 residues. Germline V gene sequence: CDR1 PRHDT, CDR2 FYEKMQ (reference sequence). The CDR3 bases are TGTGCCAGCAGCCGCCCCGTGGGGACGAACACTGAAGCTTCCTTT. Protein: CASSRPVGTNTEASF.

This clonotype was counted a few times. CDR3 coding DNA: TGTGCCAGCCGAAGGGACAGGAGCTATGGCTACACCTTC. It is translated as CASRRDRSYGYTF. This rearrangement joins TRBV28 to TRBJ1-2; 8 bases line up with TRBD1. The germline V gene has CDR1 MDHEN and CDR2 SYDVKM. The CDR3 consists of 13 residues. The J segment lost 4 bases and the V segment lost 8 bases, leaving 6 bases of the junction unmatched.

The table lists this clonotype with a count of one. J is TRBJ2-7 and V is TRBV29-1, with 8 positions matching TRBD2. V lost 3 bases and J lost 1; bases outside the gene matches: 14. The CDR3 is made up of 17 amino acids. Germline values: CDR1 SQVTM, CDR2 ANQGSEA. The CDR3 here is CSVEEYITSGGSYEQYF. The CDR3 nucleotides are TGCAGCGTTGAGGAGTATATCACAAGCGGGGGATCCTACGAGCAGTACTTC.

The table lists this clonotype with a few counts. The chain has TRBV28 and TRBJ1-2; D remains unclear. The CDR3 has 12 amino acids. V was trimmed by 2 bases and J by 5 bases, leaving 6 bases between them. CDR1 and CDR2 from the germline V gene are MDHEN and SYDVKM. Here the CDR3 DNA reads TGTGCCAGCAGTTTAGGCAATTATGGCTACACCTTC. It yields the protein CASSLGNYGYTF.

This clonotype was counted ten times or more. The chain carries TRBV6-5 and TRBJ2-7; 11 nucleotides match TRBD2. Germline lookup yields CDR1 MNHEY and CDR2 SVGAGI. Germline trimming cut 8 bases from V and 0 bases from J; bases unmatched to any gene: 6. CDR3 length equals 15 residues. CDR3 sequence (DNA): TGTGCCAGCTCCGTACTAGCGGGAGTCTCCTACGAGCAGTACTTC. Protein product: CASSVLAGVSYEQYF.

On this clonotype: This is likely a read error, given that the CDR3 carries no conserved phenylalanine or tryptophan at its end. The V gene is TRBV6-1, the J gene TRBJ2-2, with 8 bases lining up with TRBD1. The germline CDR1 and CDR2 sequences are MNHNS and SASEGT. The CDR3 is made up of 16 amino acids. J was trimmed by 3 bases and V by 10 bases; bases with no gene match: 13. The CDR3 DNA reads TGTGCCAACAGCATATTGACAGGGGAGGACACCGGGGAGCTGTTTTCT. Translated: CANSILTGEDTGELFS.

By proportion, this clonotype is medium-sized. The V call is TRBV11-2, the J call TRBJ2-7, with D hard to call. The CDR3 totals 11 residues. The germline V gene has CDR1 SGHAT and CDR2 FQNNGV. Trimming cost V 6 bases and J 6 bases, with 9 bases left between them. The CDR3 protein is CASRQTGEQYF. CDR3 nucleotides: TGTGCCAGCAGGCAGACTGGCGAGCAGTACTTC.